Listed here are 21 T cell receptor beta chains from one sample, sequenced in a study of cytomegalovirus exposure and HLA in healthy donors. Sequencing was performed with immunoSEQ multiplex PCR; in TCRdb, only in-frame clones are kept and a portion is missing. In the table there are 200,000 or so clones, roughly 80% of which are singletons. Material for sequencing was PBMCs. The receptors shown here come from a man in his late teens or twenties in good health and CMV-seropositive.

The rearrangement uses TRBV27 and TRBJ1-5; possible D gene TRBD1, 6 bases. CDR3 length: 14 amino acids. Per germline, CDR1 MNHEY and CDR2 SMNVEV (reference sequence). The V gene lost 3 bases and the J gene lost 4 bases, with 10 bases spanning the gap. The CDR3 region is CASSFAGVNQPQHF. DNA for the CDR3: TGTGCCAGCAGTTTTGCAGGGGTGAATCAGCCCCAGCATTTT.

Comments on this clone: A read error may explain this, as a much larger clone is one base away. Distinct nucleotide sequences in the sample also encode this CDR3. This rearrangement joins TRBV11-3 to TRBJ2-7, with D tentatively TRBD2 (5 bases). The length of the CDR3 is 12 residues. Germline-derived CDR1 and CDR2 are SGHNT and YENEEA. Deletions cut 5 bases from V and 0 bases from J, with 5 bases between. CDR3 sequence reads: CASSRDSYEQYF. CDR3 nucleotides: TGTGCCAGCAGCCGGGACTCCTACGAGCAGTACTTC.

The V gene is TRBV7-2, the J gene TRBJ1-1; possibly TRBD1 for D (5 bases). V was cut by 1 base and J by 9 bases, with 15 bases left in between. Germline V lookup: CDR1 SGHTA, CDR2 FQGNSA. The CDR3 spans 14 residues. CDR3 residues: CASSLGGGDSKAFF. CDR3 DNA sequence: TGTGCCAGCAGCTTAGGGGGAGGGGACTCCAAAGCTTTCTTT.

The chain uses TRBV28 and TRBJ1-1; the match to TRBD1 covers 10 bases. V gave up 2 bases and J gave up 0 bases; unmatched junction bases: 3. This CDR3 region has 16 residues. The germline gives CDR1 MDHEN, CDR2 SYDVKM. CDR3 bases: TGTGCCAGCAGTTTAGCGGGACAGGGGATGAACACTGAAGCTTTCTTT. It translates to CASSLAGQGMNTEAFF.

The chain recombines TRBV10-3 with TRBJ2-2; 13 bases are a match to TRBD2. This CDR3 is 18 amino acids long. V lost 2 bases and J lost 3; bases outside the gene matches: 6. Germline-derived CDR1 and CDR2 are ENHRY and SYGVKD. The CDR3 DNA reads as TGTGCCATCAGTGAGACTAGCGGGAGGGCCGTCGACACCGGGGAGCTGTTTTTT. It specifies CAISETSGRAVDTGELFF.

The chain joins TRBV6-1 to TRBJ2-1; D possibly corresponds to TRBD1 (5 bases). From germline, CDR1 is MNHNS and CDR2 SASEGT. This CDR3 spans 15 amino acids. The V end lost 0 bases, the J end lost 4 bases, and 10 bases lay between the germline ends. The chain's CDR3 is CASSEAAGQYNEQFF. As DNA, the CDR3 is TGTGCCAGCAGTGAAGCGGCAGGGCAATACAATGAGCAGTTCTTC.

This sequence joins TRBV5-6 and TRBJ2-7, with D perhaps TRBD2 (6 bases). The CDR3 covers 15 residues. V lost 5 bases, J lost 3 bases, and 18 bases lay in between. Germline CDR1 SGHDT, CDR2 YYEEEE. The CDR3 region is CASSLVGGGNYEQYF. CDR3 nucleotide sequence: TGTGCCAGCAGTCTGGTGGGGGGAGGAAACTACGAGCAGTACTTC.

V and J are TRBV29-1 and TRBJ2-3; 11 bases fit TRBD2. The CDR3 covers 16 residues. J lost 2 bases, V lost 3 bases, and 7 bases had no gene match. CDR1 and CDR2 (germline): SQVTM, ANQGSEA. The CDR3 DNA is TGCAGCGTTGAGGGACTAGCGGAAGGTCTCACAGATACGCAGTATTTT. This sequence encodes CSVEGLAEGLTDTQYF.

The chain joins TRBV30 to TRBJ1-2; the D gene is possibly TRBD1 (6 bases). Per the germline V gene, CDR1 is GTSNPN and CDR2 is SVGIG (reference sequence). This CDR3 spans 13 amino acids. Trimming took 5 bases from V and 7 from J, leaving 17 bases between them. CDR3 sequence reads: CAWVKQGDGGYTF. The CDR3 DNA follows: TGTGCCTGGGTCAAACAGGGTGATGGTGGCTACACCTTC.

This chain links TRBV29-1 with TRBJ2-7, with 8 bases lining up with TRBD2. The CDR3 covers 13 residues. The germline V gene has CDR1 SQVTM and CDR2 ANQGSEA. With 7 bases clipped from V and 3 bases from J, the junction kept 8 bases outside the gene matches. Here the CDR3 DNA reads TGCAGCGCCCGACCGGCGGGAGGCTACGAGCAGTACTTC. This gives the protein CSARPAGGYEQYF.

V gene TRBV7-8 combines with J gene TRBJ2-5; unclear D gene. With 5 bases removed from V and 2 bases from J, the gap between germline ends came to 12 bases. From germline, CDR1 is SGHVS and CDR2 FQNEAQ. The CDR3 is made up of 14 amino acids. Here the CDR3 reads CASSPTVSQETQYF. The CDR3 bases are TGTGCCAGCAGCCCCACAGTATCTCAAGAGACCCAGTACTTC.

This chain links TRBV28 with TRBJ2-7; TRBD1 matches 8 bases. Germline CDR1 and CDR2: MDHEN and SYDVKM. CDR3 length: 13 amino acids. V dropped 8 bases and J dropped 2; count of bases not matched to a gene: 5. CDR3 protein: CASLDRGPYEQYF. The CDR3 nucleotides are TGTGCCAGCCTCGACAGGGGTCCCTACGAGCAGTACTTC.

V gene TRBV6-5 combines with J gene TRBJ1-5; 7 nucleotides align to TRBD1. The trim removed 5 bases at V and 4 bases at J, leaving 5 bases unmatched. This CDR3 is built from 14 residues. Germline V CDR1 and CDR2: MNHEY, SVGAGI. Here the CDR3 reads CASSPGTVNQPQHF. The CDR3 nucleotides read TGTGCCAGCAGTCCCGGGACAGTTAATCAGCCCCAGCATTTT.

In DNA, the CDR3 is TGTGCCACCGAACTAGCGGGAGTATACGATACGCAGTATTTT. Residues: CATELAGVYDTQYF. V and J are TRBV13 and TRBJ2-3, with TRBD2 identical over 11 bases. The CDR3 covers 14 residues. CDR1 and CDR2 from the germline V gene are PRHDT and FYEKMQ (reference sequence). J gave up 6 bases and V 10 bases, and 9 bases lay outside the gene matches.

The V and J genes are TRBV11-1 and TRBJ2-1; 7 nucleotides agree with TRBD1. This CDR3 region has 14 residues. The germline gives CDR1 SGHAT, CDR2 FQDESV (reference sequence). V was pared by 4 bases and J by 8 bases, with 8 bases of the junction left unmatched. CDR3 DNA sequence: TGTGCCAGCAGCTCCCGGACAGGTGCCGATGAGCAGTTCTTC. The encoded protein is CASSSRTGADEQFF.

This clone has only one observation. The chain carries TRBV30 and TRBJ2-1; 7 nucleotides align to TRBD1. V lost 4 bases and J lost 6; bases outside the gene matches: 3. Germline CDR1 GTSNPN, CDR2 SVGIG (reference sequence). The CDR3 runs to 12 residues. This chain's CDR3 is CAWTEGANEQFF. CDR3 DNA: TGTGCCTGGACCGAGGGGGCCAATGAGCAGTTCTTC.

This rearrangement joins TRBV7-3 to TRBJ2-3; D perhaps matches TRBD2 (6 bases). Trimming removed 2 bases from V and 13 bases from J, with 13 bases in between. The germline gives CDR1 SGHTA, CDR2 FQGTGA. The CDR3 extends over 12 amino acids. The CDR3, as DNA: TGTGCCAGCAGCTTAGGGGGGAATACCAAGTATTTT. Translation: CASSLGGNTKYF.

In its sample, this clone was seen once. The chain is built from TRBV2 and TRBJ1-4; the D gene is possibly TRBD1 (5 bases). This CDR3 spans 13 amino acids. Deletions cut 4 bases from V and 2 bases from J, with 5 bases between. The germline V gene encodes CDR1 SNHLY and CDR2 FYNNEI. The CDR3 region has the DNA TGTGCCAGCAGTGGACAGACTAATGAAAAACTGTTTTTT. Translation: CASSGQTNEKLFF.

The chain recombines TRBV6-4 with TRBJ2-1; D remains ambiguous. CDR3 length equals 16 residues. The germline V gene has CDR1 MRHNA and CDR2 SNTAGT. The V end lost 0 bases, the J end lost 0 bases, and 9 bases lay between the germline ends. The CDR3 DNA follows: TGTGCCAGCAGTGACTCGAGCGTGAGCTCCTACAATGAGCAGTTCTTC. It translates to CASSDSSVSSYNEQFF.

This clone was detected once. The chain recombines TRBV10-2 with TRBJ2-1; 8 bases are a match to TRBD2. The CDR3 has 15 amino acids. Germline CDR1 reads WSHSY; CDR2 reads SAAADI. The V and J ends lost 4 bases and 6 bases, in that order; junction bases with no gene match: 8. The CDR3 sequence is CASSAPGGPLNEQFF. DNA for the CDR3: TGCGCCAGCAGTGCACCGGGAGGGCCCCTCAATGAGCAGTTCTTC.

This clone occurred a few times. The chain couples TRBV7-9 to TRBJ2-7; D not certain. CDR3 length: 14 amino acids. Trimming left V 4 bases short and J 4 bases short, with 14 bases between. Germline V gene data show CDR1 as SEHNR and CDR2 as FQNEAQ (reference sequence). CDR3 region: CASSYSAKLYEQYF. Here the CDR3 DNA reads TGTGCCAGCAGCTACTCAGCGAAACTGTACGAGCAGTACTTC.